The clone carrying this T cell receptor (beta chain) has only one observation. The sample is drawn from a study of T cells in narcolepsy. The assay was immunoSEQ multiplex PCR, and TCRdb's table has in-frame clones only and misses some. This sample yields fewer than 25,000 clones, of which roughly four fifths are seen a single time; 4% to 4.5% belongs to the top ten. CDR1 LNHDA and CDR2 SQIVND come from the germline V gene (reference sequence). This CDR3 is built from 15 residues. Trimming left V 5 bases short and J 5 bases short, with 15 bases between. This chain connects TRBV19 to TRBJ1-4; the D gene is possibly TRBD1 (5 bases). Sequences were obtained from memory (CD45RA-) CD4+ T cells from blood. The clonotype originates from a human donor in good health. CDR3 in DNA: TGTGCCAGTAGTGTCCGGGACGGGAGGAATGAAAAACTGTTTTTT. It encodes CASSVRDGRNEKLFF.